These 25 T cell receptor beta chains came from one sample sequenced in a study of blood T cell repertoires in COVID-19. Method: immunoSEQ multiplex PCR; TCRdb's copy keeps in-frame clones and lacks some. The data show 65,000 to 80,000 clones, with 85% to 90% seen just once and approximately 19% held by the top ten. Sequenced: peripheral blood. The receptors derive from an elderly man in a cohort sampled during active COVID-19.

V is TRBV14 and J is TRBJ1-2; 7 bases are a match to TRBD1. Unmatched junction bases numbered 8, after V lost 5 bases and J lost 2 bases. The length of the CDR3 is 15 residues. Germline CDR1 and CDR2: SGHDN and FVKESK. The CDR3 is CASSSYRGPNYGYTF. In DNA, the CDR3 is TGTGCCAGCAGCTCATACAGGGGCCCAAACTATGGCTACACCTTC. The whole variable domain, filled in from reference TRBV14 and TRBJ1-2, reads EAGVTQFPSHSVIEKGQTVTLRCDPISGHDNLYWYRRVMGKEIKFLLHFVKESKQDESGMPNNRFLAERTGGTYSTLKVQPAELEDSGVYFCASSSYRGPNYGYTFGSGTRLTVV.

The rearrangement links TRBV18 to TRBJ1-2, with a tentative D call TRBD1 (6 bases). The V end was cut by 3 bases, the J end by 4 bases, with 12 bases between. This CDR3 has 14 amino acids. CDR1 is KGHSH and CDR2 is LQKENI in the germline V gene. The CDR3 loop reads CASSPDSLSYGYTF. CDR3 coding DNA: TGTGCCAGCTCACCGGACAGCCTTTCCTATGGCTACACCTTC.

The chain links TRBV25-1 to TRBJ2-7, with unresolved D. Germline CDR1 MGHDK, CDR2 SYGVNS. This CDR3 is 14 amino acids long. V lost 2 bases and J lost 3, with 11 bases in between. Here the CDR3 reads CASSEHHRVYEQYV. The DNA for the CDR3 is TGTGCCAGCAGTGAACATCATAGAGTCTACGAGCAGTACGTC.

The chain links TRBV29-1 to TRBJ2-6; D gene ambiguous. The CDR3 is 14 residues long. CDR1 SQVTM and CDR2 ANQGSEA come from the germline V gene. V was shortened by 1 base and J by 2 bases, with 6 bases between the two germline ends. CDR3 residues: CSVEGGTGANVLTF. CDR3 nucleotide sequence: TGCAGCGTTGAAGGCGGAACTGGGGCCAACGTCCTGACTTTC.

The V gene is TRBV14, the J gene TRBJ1-2; 7 bases agree with TRBD1. The germline V gene encodes CDR1 SGHDN and CDR2 FVKESK. The V segment lost 1 base and the J segment 8 bases; nucleotides outside the gene matches: 13. This CDR3 region has 16 residues. The DNA of the CDR3 is TGTGCCAGCAGCCAAGGAGGGGGCGCAGGGTTTCAGGGCTACACCTTC. It encodes CASSQGGGAGFQGYTF.

This chain joins TRBV7-2 and TRBJ1-5; D unclear. V was cut by 5 bases and J by 5 bases, with 10 bases left in between. The germline CDR1 and CDR2 sequences are SGHTA and FQGNSA. This CDR3 spans 13 amino acids. The CDR3 nucleotides are TGTGCCAGCAGCCAATACAGTGATCAGCCCCAGCATTTT. Amino acid sequence: CASSQYSDQPQHF. Full variable domain (rest looked up from reference TRBV7-2 and TRBJ1-5): GAGVSQSPSNKVTEKGKDVELRCDPISGHTALYWYRQSLGQGLEFLIYFQGNSAPDKSGLPSDRFSAERTGGSVSTLTIQRTQQEDSAVYLCASSQYSDQPQHFGDGTRLSIL.

The V call is TRBV20-1, the J call TRBJ1-2; perhaps TRBD1 as D (5 bases). The CDR3 has 11 residues. Germline CDR1 is DFQATT and CDR2 is SNEGSKA (reference sequence). Trimming took off 7 bases at V and 6 bases at J, with 12 bases between the two ends. Here the CDR3 DNA reads TGCAGTGTAGGCAGGGAAAATGGCTACACCTTC. This translates into CSVGRENGYTF.

The genes are TRBV5-4 and TRBJ2-7, with TRBD2 matching 7 bases. V was pared by 6 bases and J by 5 bases, with 8 bases of the junction left unmatched. Germline values: CDR1 SGHNT, CDR2 YYREEE (reference sequence). The CDR3 totals 13 residues. The CDR3 region is CASTPWGGNEQYF. DNA of the CDR3: TGTGCCAGCACCCCCTGGGGGGGAAACGAGCAGTACTTC.

This chain connects TRBV7-9 to TRBJ2-7, with 11 bases fitting TRBD1. J was trimmed by 3 bases and V by 11 bases; bases with no gene match: 3. Germline loops: CDR1 SEHNR, CDR2 FQNEAQ (reference sequence). This CDR3 region has 12 residues. The DNA of the CDR3 is TGTGCCGCGGGACAGGGGGTCTACGAGCAGTACTTC. Its protein product is CAAGQGVYEQYF. Full variable domain (outside the CDR3, taken from reference TRBV7-9 and TRBJ2-7): DTGVSQNPRHKITKRGQNVTFRCDPISEHNRLYWYRQTLGQGPEFLTYFQNEAQLEKSRLLSDRFSAERPKGSFSTLEIQRTEQGDSAMYLCAAGQGVYEQYFGPGTRLTVT.

The rearrangement uses TRBV27 and TRBJ2-7; D possibly corresponds to TRBD1 (5 bases). The V end lost 3 bases, the J end lost 0 bases, and 12 bases lay between the germline ends. This CDR3 spans 15 amino acids. CDR1 and CDR2 from the germline V gene are MNHEY and SMNVEV (reference sequence). In DNA, the CDR3 is TGTGCCAGCAGTTTGAGCAGGGCTTCCTCCTACGAGCAGTACTTC. Protein product: CASSLSRASSYEQYF.

The chain links TRBV5-1 to TRBJ2-7, with D possibly matching TRBD2 (5 bases). The germline V gene encodes CDR1 SGHRS and CDR2 YFSETQ. Trimming took off 6 bases at V and 4 bases at J, with 8 bases between the two ends. The CDR3 consists of 11 residues. The CDR3 protein is CASKSGYEQYF. The CDR3 DNA is TGCGCCAGCAAATCGGGGTACGAGCAGTACTTC.

This chain's CDR3 is CARRVGRLGVNEQYV. CDR3 bases: TGCGCCAGGAGGGTAGGGAGGTTAGGGGTGAACGAGCAGTACGTC. The rearrangement joins TRBV4-1 to TRBJ2-7, with D tentatively TRBD2 (6 bases). The germline V gene encodes CDR1 MGHRA and CDR2 YSYEKL. The germline V and J ends were trimmed by 9 bases and 5 bases, with 23 bases remaining between them. The CDR3 sequence is 15 residues long.

The count of this clone is one. This chain uses TRBV18 with TRBJ2-4; possibly TRBD2 for D (5 bases). The CDR3 totals 15 residues. The germline CDR1 and CDR2 sequences are KGHSH and LQKENI. Trimming shortened V by 2 bases and J by 6 bases, and 14 bases separated the two germline ends. In DNA, the CDR3 is TGTGCCAGCTCACCAAACGGGGAAGTAGGAAACATTCAGTACTTC. Translating gives CASSPNGEVGNIQYF.

The chain recombines TRBV18 with TRBJ1-1, with TRBD1 as a possible D gene (5 bases). Germline V lookup: CDR1 KGHSH, CDR2 LQKENI. V gave up 3 bases and J gave up 4 bases, with 18 bases separating them. The CDR3 consists of 16 residues. CDR3: CASSPILWGVGTEAFF. In nucleotides, the CDR3 is TGTGCCAGCTCACCGATACTGTGGGGGGTTGGCACTGAAGCTTTCTTT.

The J gene is TRBJ1-5, the V gene TRBV18, with 11 positions matching TRBD1. The length of the CDR3 is 16 residues. Germline V gives CDR1 KGHSH, CDR2 LQKENI. Losses at the gene ends were 4 bases for V and 2 bases for J; bases not matched to a gene: 4. For the CDR3, the DNA is TGTGCCAGCTCACTCGGGACAGGGGGAGGCAATCAGCCCCAGCATTTT. It codes for CASSLGTGGGNQPQHF.

The chain uses TRBV18 and TRBJ1-1; TRBD1 agrees at 9 bases. Trimming took 3 bases from V and 2 from J; bases not matched to a gene: 1. This CDR3 spans 14 amino acids. Germline assignment: CDR1 KGHSH and CDR2 LQKENI. The CDR3 spells CASSPTGGNTEAFF. In DNA form, the CDR3 reads TGTGCCAGCTCACCCACAGGGGGCAACACTGAAGCTTTCTTT.

Only a few counts were recorded for this clone. The chain joins TRBV19 to TRBJ1-2, with a tentative D call TRBD1 (5 bases). This CDR3 spans 13 amino acids. Per the germline V gene, CDR1 is LNHDA and CDR2 is SQIVND (reference sequence). Trimming left V 4 bases short and J 6 bases short, with 12 bases between. CDR3 coding DNA: TGTGCCAGTAGTACCAGGGATGAGGATGGCTACACCTTC. Translating gives CASSTRDEDGYTF.

The DNA for the CDR3 is TGTGCCAGCAGTTTGGGGGGGGTCTCTGGGGCCAACGTCCTGACTTTC. Translated: CASSLGGVSGANVLTF. The chain is built from TRBV6-6 and TRBJ2-6, with 7 bases fitting TRBD2. CDR3 length equals 16 residues. The germline V gene encodes CDR1 MNHNY and CDR2 SVGAGI (reference sequence). Trimming cost V 4 bases and J 0 bases; bases outside gene matches: 3.

The rearrangement uses TRBV5-6 and TRBJ2-7; D uncertain. The V gene's germline CDR1 is SGHDT and CDR2 YYEEEE. Trimming removed 4 bases at V and 5 bases at J, with 10 bases between. The CDR3 has 12 residues. CDR3 residues: CASSRGSNEQYV. In nucleotides, the CDR3 is TGTGCCAGCAGCCGAGGTAGTAACGAGCAGTACGTC.

This clone was recorded a few times. The gene calls are TRBV3-1 (or the pseudogene TRBV3-2) and TRBJ1-3, with a tentative D call TRBD1 (5 bases). The V gene lost 1 base and the J gene lost 9 bases, with 10 bases spanning the gap. Germline CDR1 reads LGHDT; CDR2 reads YNNKEL (reference sequence). The CDR3 totals 13 residues. CDR3 region: CASSQGAGSTIYF. The CDR3 coding sequence is TGTGCCAGCAGCCAAGGTGCAGGGTCCACCATATATTTT.

This chain connects TRBV7-9 to TRBJ2-1, with 8 bases fitting TRBD2. V shed 5 bases and J 4 bases; nucleotides not matched to a gene: 4. This CDR3 region has 14 residues. Per germline, CDR1 SEHNR and CDR2 FQNEAQ (reference sequence). The CDR3 is CASSPGGAYNEQFF. DNA for the CDR3: TGTGCCAGCAGCCCGGGGGGGGCATACAATGAGCAGTTCTTC.

The V call is TRBV11-3, the J call TRBJ2-5; 7 bases align to TRBD2. V lost 5 bases to trimming and J lost 7 bases; unmatched junction nucleotides: 4. The CDR3 extends over 12 amino acids. The germline CDR1 and CDR2 sequences are SGHNT and YENEEA. CDR3 sequence reads: CASSPGEGTQYF. CDR3 nucleotides: TGTGCCAGCAGCCCTGGGGAGGGGACCCAGTACTTC.

The chain carries TRBV19 and TRBJ2-1; TRBD2 aligns across 11 bases. J lost 0 bases, V lost 8 bases, and 12 bases had no gene match. Germline V gene data show CDR1 as LNHDA and CDR2 as SQIVND (reference sequence). The CDR3 extends over 18 amino acids. The CDR3 DNA is TGTGCCAGTCCTCCTTCGGCTAGCGGGGGGCCCTCCTACAATGAGCAGTTCTTC. This translates into CASPPSASGGPSYNEQFF.

The V and J genes are TRBV5-1 and TRBJ2-2; D remains ambiguous. Looked up from germline, CDR1 is SGHRS and CDR2 is YFSETQ. Between the trimmed V and J ends, which lost 3 bases and 6 bases, there was a span of 15 bases. The CDR3 is 15 amino acids. CDR3: CASSSGVVQPGELFF. The CDR3 nucleotides are TGCGCCAGCAGCTCGGGTGTAGTACAACCCGGGGAGCTGTTTTTT.

This chain joins TRBV16 and TRBJ1-5; 9 bases align to TRBD1. The ends lost 1 base at V and 5 bases at J; junction bases unmatched: 3. This CDR3 region has 15 residues. Germline CDR1 KGHSY, CDR2 FQNENV. The CDR3 spells CASSQLRTGDQPQHF. CDR3 DNA: TGTGCCAGCAGCCAATTGAGGACAGGGGATCAGCCCCAGCATTTT.